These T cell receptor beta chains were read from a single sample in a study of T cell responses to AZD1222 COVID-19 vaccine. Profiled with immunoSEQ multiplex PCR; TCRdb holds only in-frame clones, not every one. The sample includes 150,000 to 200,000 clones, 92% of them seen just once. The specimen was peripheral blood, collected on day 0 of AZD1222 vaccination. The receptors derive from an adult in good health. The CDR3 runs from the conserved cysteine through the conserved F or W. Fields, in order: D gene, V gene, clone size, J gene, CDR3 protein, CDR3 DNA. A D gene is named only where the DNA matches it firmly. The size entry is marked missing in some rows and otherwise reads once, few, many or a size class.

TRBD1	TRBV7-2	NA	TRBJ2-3	CASSSQGTGGTDTQYF	TGTGCCAGCAGCTCCCAAGGGACAGGGGGCACAGATACGCAGTATTTT
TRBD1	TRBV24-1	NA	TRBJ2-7	CATSETGKGASYEQYF	TGTGCCACCAGTGAAACAGGGAAGGGGGCCTCCTACGAGCAGTACTTC
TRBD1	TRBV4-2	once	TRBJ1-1	CASSQDRGRRGTEAFF	TGTGCCAGCAGCCAGGACAGGGGGCGGCGAGGCACTGAAGCTTTCTTT
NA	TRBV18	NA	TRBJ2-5	CASSPLEGPETQYF	TGTGCCAGCTCACCGTTAGAGGGGCCTGAGACCCAGTACTTC
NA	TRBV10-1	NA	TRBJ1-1	CASSEGRYTEAFF	TGCGCCAGCAGTGAGGGTAGATACACTGAAGCTTTCTTT
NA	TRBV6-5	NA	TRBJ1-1	CASNPIQMNTEAFF	TGTGCCAGCAACCCCATACAAATGAACACTGAAGCTTTCTTT
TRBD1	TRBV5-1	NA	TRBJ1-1	CASSSRTGTVATEAFF	TGCGCCAGCAGCTCCCGGACAGGGACCGTAGCGACTGAAGCTTTCTTT
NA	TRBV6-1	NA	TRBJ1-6	CASSELSPLHF	TGTGCCAGCAGTGAACTTTCTCCCCTCCACTTT
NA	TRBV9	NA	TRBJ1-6	CASSSHSSYNSPLHF	TGTGCCAGCAGCTCTCACAGCTCCTATAATTCACCCCTCCACTTT
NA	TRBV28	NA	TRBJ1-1	CASLGVTEAFF	TGTGCCAGCCTTGGAGTCACTGAAGCTTTCTTT
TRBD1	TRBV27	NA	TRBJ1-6	CASRRGTGGNSPLHF	TGTGCCAGCAGACGTGGGACAGGGGGTAATTCACCCCTCCACTTT
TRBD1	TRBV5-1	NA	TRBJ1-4	CASSSGQGREKLFF	TGCGCCAGCAGCTCGGGACAGGGTCGGGAAAAACTGTTTTTT
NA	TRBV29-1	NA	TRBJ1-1	CSAGRVSGAFF	TGCAGCGCTGGTAGGGTATCAGGAGCTTTCTTT
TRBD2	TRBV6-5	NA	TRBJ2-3	CASSYLRGSTDTQYF	TGTGCCAGCAGTTACTTGCGGGGGAGCACAGATACGCAGTATTTT
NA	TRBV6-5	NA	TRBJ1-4	CASSPVLNEKLFF	TGTGCCAGCAGTCCCGTTCTAAATGAAAAACTGTTTTTT
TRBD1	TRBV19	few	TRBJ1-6	CASSVPGQGQSPLHF	TGTGCCAGTAGTGTACCGGGACAGGGTCAATCACCCCTCCACTTT
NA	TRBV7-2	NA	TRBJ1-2	CASSSYPGANTYGYTF	TGTGCCAGCAGCTCATACCCGGGGGCAAACACCTATGGCTACACCTTC
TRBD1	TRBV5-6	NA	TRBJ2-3	CASSIRTGTDTQYF	TGTGCCAGCAGTATCAGGACAGGTACAGATACGCAGTATTTT
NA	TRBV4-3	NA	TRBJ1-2	CASSFTGFSGYTF	TGCGCCAGCAGCTTCACAGGGTTTAGTGGCTACACCTTC
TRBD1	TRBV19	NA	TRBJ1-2	CASRGTGAKSYGYTF	TGTGCCAGTAGAGGGACAGGGGCAAAAAGCTATGGCTACACCTTC
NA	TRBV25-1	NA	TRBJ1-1	CASTAFGEAFF	TGTGCCAGCACCGCGTTTGGTGAAGCTTTCTTT
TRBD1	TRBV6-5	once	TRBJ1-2	CASTAGQGAWGGYTF	TGTGCCAGCACCGCAGGACAGGGGGCTTGGGGTGGCTACACCTTC
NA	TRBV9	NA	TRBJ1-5	CASSPSGAYSNQPQHF	TGTGCCAGCAGCCCAAGCGGGGCGTATAGCAATCAGCCCCAGCATTTT
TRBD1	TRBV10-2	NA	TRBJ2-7	CASRGQGSYEQYF	TGCGCCAGCAGGGGACAGGGGTCCTACGAGCAGTACTTC
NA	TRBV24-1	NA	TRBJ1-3	CATSGGSGNTIYF	TGTGCCACCAGTGGGGGTTCTGGAAACACCATATATTTT
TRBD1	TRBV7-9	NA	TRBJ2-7	CASSQTGLNYEQYF	TGTGCCAGCAGCCAGACAGGGCTCAACTACGAGCAGTACTTC
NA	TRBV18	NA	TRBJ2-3	CASLPGHSIPDTQYF	TGTGCCAGCTTACCGGGACATAGTATCCCAGATACGCAGTATTTT
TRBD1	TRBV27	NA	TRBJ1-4	CASSTGATNEKLFF	TGTGCCAGCAGTACAGGGGCAACTAATGAAAAACTGTTTTTT
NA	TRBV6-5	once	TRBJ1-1	CASSTLGRVEAFF	TGTGCCAGCAGTACCCTGGGGCGGGTTGAAGCTTTCTTT
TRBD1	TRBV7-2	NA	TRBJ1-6	CASSPRGGAGYNSPLHF	TGTGCCAGCAGCCCCAGGGGGGGGGCAGGGTATAATTCACCCCTCCACTTT
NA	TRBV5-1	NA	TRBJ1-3	CASSLASSSGNTIYF	TGCGCCAGCAGCTTGGCCAGCAGCTCTGGAAACACCATATATTTT
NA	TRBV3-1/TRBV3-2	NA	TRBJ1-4	CASSQFRGNEKLFF	TGTGCCAGCAGCCAATTCAGGGGAAATGAAAAACTGTTTTTT
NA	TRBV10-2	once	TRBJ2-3	CASSESGTDTQYF	TGCGCCAGCAGTGAGTCTGGCACAGATACGCAGTATTTT
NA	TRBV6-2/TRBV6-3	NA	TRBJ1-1	CASSYTSWAGMNTEAFF	TGTGCCAGCAGTTACACCTCTTGGGCAGGGATGAACACTGAAGCTTTCTTT
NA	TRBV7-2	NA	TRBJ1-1	CASSWPGGQAEAFF	TGTGCCAGCAGCTGGCCTGGGGGTCAGGCTGAAGCTTTCTTT
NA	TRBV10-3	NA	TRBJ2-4	CAISGGEQAKNIQYF	TGTGCCATCAGTGGTGGGGAGCAAGCCAAAAACATTCAGTACTTC
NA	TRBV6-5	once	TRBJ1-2	CASSPSQGRDGYTF	TGTGCCAGCAGCCCGTCTCAGGGGAGGGATGGCTACACCTTC
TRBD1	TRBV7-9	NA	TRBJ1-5	CASSLQGVDNQPQHF	TGTGCCAGCAGCTTACAGGGGGTTGACAATCAGCCCCAGCATTTT
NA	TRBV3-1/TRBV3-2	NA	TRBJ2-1	CAAPAGAKEYNEQFF	TGTGCCGCCCCAGCCGGGGCCAAAGAGTACAATGAGCAGTTCTTC
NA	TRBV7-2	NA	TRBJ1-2	CASSSGPAAGYTF	TGTGCCAGCAGCTCGGGGCCGGCCGCTGGCTACACCTTC
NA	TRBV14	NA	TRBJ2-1	CASSEGRWDNEQFF	TGTGCCAGCAGTGAGGGACGGTGGGACAATGAGCAGTTCTTC
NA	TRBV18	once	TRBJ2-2	CASSPLETGELFF	TGTGCCAGCTCACCTTTGGAGACCGGGGAGCTGTTTTTT
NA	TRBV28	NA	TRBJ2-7	CASSVSYEQYF	TGTGCCAGCAGTGTCTCCTACGAGCAGTACTTC
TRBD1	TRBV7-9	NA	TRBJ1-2	CASSDPGQGDYGYTF	TGTGCCAGCAGCGACCCGGGACAGGGCGACTATGGCTACACCTTC
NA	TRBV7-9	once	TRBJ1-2	CASSLADTQHGYTF	TGTGCCAGCAGCTTAGCCGACACTCAGCATGGCTACACCTTC
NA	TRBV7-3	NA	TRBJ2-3	CASSLTGEASTDTQYF	TGTGCCAGCAGCCTTACCGGGGAGGCTAGCACAGATACGCAGTATTTT
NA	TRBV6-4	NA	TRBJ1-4	CASSGTGSNEKLFF	TGTGCCAGCAGTGGCACAGGGTCCAATGAAAAACTGTTTTTT
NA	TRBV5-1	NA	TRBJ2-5	CASSLALLDQETQYF	TGCGCCAGCAGCTTGGCCCTCCTAGACCAAGAGACCCAGTACTTC
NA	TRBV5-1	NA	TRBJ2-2	CASSLVRGLANTGELFF	TGCGCCAGCAGCTTGGTTCGGGGGCTCGCGAACACCGGGGAGCTGTTTTTT
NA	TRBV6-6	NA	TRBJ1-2	CASSPDKTYGYTF	TGTGCCAGCAGCCCCGACAAGACCTATGGCTACACCTTC
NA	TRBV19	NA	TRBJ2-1	CASSIEDVGPYNEQFF	TGTGCCAGTAGTATTGAGGATGTAGGTCCCTACAATGAGCAGTTCTTC